What follows describes a single T cell receptor (beta chain). Its antigen is currently unknown. Second-dose recipients at about 4 or about 12 weeks were treated as one pooled group. The V end lost 10 bases, the J end lost 5 bases, and 23 bases lay between the germline ends. This CDR3 is built from 16 residues. Germline V gene data show CDR1 as SGHVS and CDR2 as FNYEAQ. This sample was taken from a study of T cell responses to AZD1222 COVID-19 vaccine. Study outcomes and limitations: Breadth and depth of Spike-specific TCRs rose after two AZD1222 doses. Repertoires were obtained only post-peak T cell response. The donor cohort was predominantly white British with a female majority, and clonal diversity may have been underestimated.

TCRdb's copy holds only in-frame clones and misses some; the assay was immunoSEQ multiplex PCR. Among roughly 130,000 clones, around 90% were seen once, and the ten largest hold 0.85% to 1.3%. The receptor comes from an adult who received the AZD1222 COVID-19 vaccine. The chain has TRBV7-6 and TRBJ1-4; tentatively, D is TRBD1 (6 bases). Sequenced material: peripheral blood, taken 28 days after the second AZD1222 dose. CDR3 DNA sequence: TGTGCCACCCTGGGGCTTGACCGGGACAAGAATGAAAAACTGTTTTTT. Amino acids: CATLGLDRDKNEKLFF.